These 2 T cell receptor beta chains were all obtained from the same sample, sequenced in a study of Ad26.COV2.S vaccination and SARS-CoV-2 variants. Libraries were prepared by immunoSEQ multiplex PCR; TCRdb keeps only in-frame clonotypes and omits some of them. The sample consists of 440,000 or so clones, less than 95% of them appearing once. Treatment given: 19 received Ad26.COV2.S at low or high dose, single or two shots; roughly five received placebo; per-sample allocation not given. Vaccine and placebo recipients were sampled on day 63 after the first injection. The source material was peripheral blood, sampled in a trial of Ad26.COV2.S vaccine versus placebo. These receptors came from a person between 18 and 60 years old who received the Ad26.COV2.S COVID-19 vaccine or a placebo.

The CDR3 DNA reads TGTGCCAGCAGTGAGGGGCACACCCATGAGCAGTTCTTC. This codes for CASSEGHTHEQFF. V is TRBV2 and J is TRBJ2-1, with D possibly TRBD1 on 5 matching bases. The CDR3 runs to 13 residues. Trimming removed 3 bases at V and 8 bases at J, with 11 bases between. Germline V lookup: CDR1 SNHLY, CDR2 FYNNEI.

The chain uses TRBV30 and TRBJ1-3; a weak D match, TRBD1 (5 bases). Germline CDR1 GTSNPN, CDR2 SVGIG (reference sequence). With 1 base removed from V and 5 bases from J, the gap between germline ends came to 18 bases. This CDR3 comprises 16 residues. CDR3 in DNA: TGTGCCTGGAGTGGGGGCCTACCAGCCCCCAGAAACACCATATATTTT. This encodes CAWSGGLPAPRNTIYF.